What follows are 5 T cell receptor beta chains derived from one specimen sequenced in a study of T-cell reconstitution after alpha-beta-depleted transplantation in children. The authors prepared the TCRbeta library with unique molecular identifiers. TCRdb recomputed calls from the PCR reads with MiXCR, one row per CDR3 protein. The data contain a few hundred thousand distinct CDR3 sequences, over 40% of them singletons. The sample was PBMCs, taken before TCRalphabeta/CD19-depleted stem cell transplant. The receptors were sampled from a girl between 2 and 10 years old with aplastic anemia, due to receive a stem cell transplant.

This clonotype was seen more than once but under ten times. This rearrangement joins TRBV25-1 to TRBJ1-4; D not certain. The germline CDR1 and CDR2 sequences are MGHDK and SYGVNS. The CDR3 consists of 14 residues. V dropped 3 bases and J dropped 8 bases, with 13 bases sitting between them. The CDR3 nucleotides read TGTGCCAGCAGTGACCCAACCCTCGGCGAAAAACTGTTTTTT. Its translation: CASSDPTLGEKLFF.

As DNA, the CDR3 is TGCAGTGCTGGGGACAGGGACTCCTACGAGCAGTACTTC. Translation: CSAGDRDSYEQYF. This chain uses TRBV20-1 with TRBJ2-7; 9 bases fit TRBD1. Germline loops: CDR1 DFQATT, CDR2 SNEGSKA (reference sequence). The CDR3 length is 13 residues. Trimming cost V 5 bases and J 0 bases; bases outside gene matches: 2.

This chain links TRBV29-1 with TRBJ1-1; possibly TRBD1 for D (5 bases). With 5 bases removed from V and 4 bases from J, the gap between germline ends came to 11 bases. Germline values: CDR1 SQVTM, CDR2 ANQGSEA. The CDR3 is 12 residues long. The CDR3 DNA sequence: TGCAGCGTTTTCTGGGGCATCACTGAAGCTTTCTTT. Its protein is CSVFWGITEAFF.

This clonotype has ten or more counts. The CDR3 region is CASSRATYEQYF. The CDR3 nucleotides are TGTGCCAGCAGCCGCGCTACCTACGAGCAGTACTTC. This chain connects TRBV3-1 to TRBJ2-7; D call uncertain. This CDR3 has 12 residues. From germline, CDR1 is LGHDT and CDR2 YNNKEL (reference sequence). Deletions cut 4 bases from V and 2 bases from J, with 6 bases between.

This chain connects TRBV15 to TRBJ2-1; D remains ambiguous. With 4 bases removed from V and 1 base from J, the gap between germline ends came to 8 bases. The length of the CDR3 is 14 residues. Looked up from germline, CDR1 is LNHNV and CDR2 is YYDKDF (reference sequence). CDR3 nucleotide sequence: TGTGCCACCAGCAAGGAGCGATCCTACAATGAGCAGTTCTTC. Amino acids: CATSKERSYNEQFF.